This section outlines one T cell receptor (beta chain) sequence together with its context. What it recognizes is unknown. The data were obtained in a study of cytomegalovirus exposure and HLA in healthy donors. Study-level results: Rarity characterized most TCR sequences, yet some public TCRs appeared in many donors. Associated with cytomegalovirus, according to the listing, were around 160 TCR beta chains. As was reported, the classifier diagnosed cytomegalovirus status with high specificity and sensitivity.

These donors were members of the approximately 110-subject validation cohort, a group separate from the roughly 670-subject first cohort. Only in-frame clones appear in the TCRdb table, and some are missing; sequencing was by immunoSEQ multiplex PCR. The sample has over 200,000 clones, roughly 88% seen once. The clonotype originates from a woman aged 25 to 45 in good health and CMV-seronegative. The sample comprised PBMCs.

The DNA for the CDR3 is TGTGCCAGCAATGAGTTAGGGGGGTACAATGAGCAGTTCTTC. Amino acids: CASNELGGYNEQFF. The rearrangement uses TRBV27 and TRBJ2-1, with D perhaps assigned TRBD1 or TRBD2 (6 bases each). The germline V gene has CDR1 MNHEY and CDR2 SMNVEV (reference sequence). The CDR3 sequence is 14 residues long. V was shortened by 7 bases and J by 4 bases, with 14 bases between the two germline ends.